This entry features one TCR beta chain sequence. The target of this receptor is not known. The input lacks base qualities; no much larger clone sits a single base away. The sequencer was an Illumina NovaSeq 6000. TCRalpha and TCRbeta cDNA libraries were constructed by 5'RACE with constant-segment primers, with sample barcodes and unique molecular identifiers being introduced. Trizol reagent was used to extract RNA from every sample. Amplification of the libraries took two PCR steps, and the second step added a second sample barcode plus Illumina TruSeq adapters. Libraries were sequenced on an Illumina NovaSeq with 2 x 150 bp paired-end reads. The study's processing was this. Demultiplexing of reads and collapsing into UMI-guided consensus sequences were performed with migec v1.2.7. With mixcr v2.1.11, UMI consensuses were aligned to TRA and TRB V and J templates and assembled into clonotypes. A clonotype was counted as expanded or contracted only if both edgeR and NoisET called the change significant, with noise models trained on biological replicates. For edgeR calls, a false discovery rate-adjusted p below 0.01 and a log2 fold-change threshold of 1 were applied. As an exploratory analysis of dynamics, max-normalized trajectories of the 1000 most abundant clonotypes were examined with PCA combined with hierarchical clustering. Each responding clone was given a CD4 or CD8 phenotype based on the CD4+ and CD8+ repertoires, which had been sequenced separately. TCRdb reprocessing: public reads trimmed at Q25 with fastp, clones called with MiXCR, in-frame beta chains kept. Under each unique CDR3 protein, matching rows form one entry showing the most common genes and DNA. The V and J calls were not made by the authors but by TCRdb's processing. The sample data list some 310,000 distinct CDR3 sequences, and 20% to 25% of these were observed just once. The ten largest clones capture roughly 21% of the sample.

Ficoll-Paque density gradient centrifugation was used to isolate PBMCs. The source of the sample is a study of T-cell memory formation after mild COVID-19 (dated by TCRdb to the early 2020s). Regarding the study in general: TCR sequence clusters from the two donors were largely donor specific. T-cell clones expanding and contracting after mild COVID-19 in two donors were tracked by longitudinal TCRalpha and TCRbeta repertoire sequencing. The cohort was made up of two young adult volunteers, one female and one male, who were previously healthy. Summary of the overall study and its limitations: SARS-CoV-2 specificity of the second-wave clones peaking on day 37 was not confirmed. Balanced CD4/CD8 phenotypes were observed for clones contracting from day 15 to 85, whereas a bias towards CD4+ was observed for a second wave of clones expanding from day 15 to 37. Only a couple of mild cases were covered in the study, and larger cohorts including severe cases with pre-infection samples were considered necessary. Contracting CD4+ clones appeared mostly in the CM and EM memory subsets, whereas CD8+ clones were enriched in EMRA. Some responding clones were detected in pre-infection memory, which suggested that pre-existing cross-reactive memory T cells had joined the SARS-CoV-2 response.

V lost 6 bases and J lost 6 bases; the stretch between them is 10 bases long. Spanning cysteine to phenylalanine, the CDR3 consists of 12 amino acids. Here the CDR3 DNA is all that survives: 36 bases in frame from base 1. CDR1 and CDR2, looked up from the germline V gene (reference sequence), are SEHNR and FQNEAQ. The receptor comes from a man between 18 and 29 years old who had mild COVID-19 (a few samples of this study predate the infection). The sample titles of this study are shuffled in the database, so cell type and time point are left out; the donor was told from shared clones. Recombination joined TRBV7-9 with TRBJ2-3; the D gene assignment is ambiguous. Sequenced material: PBMCs or a T cell subset sorted from them (not recorded which). The DNA reads as follows: TGTGCCAGCAGTACCCCTATGGATACGCAGTATTTT. The translation is CASSTPMDTQYF. The variable domain in full, with residues beyond the CDR3 obtained from the reference TRBV7-9 and TRBJ2-3 genes, is DTGVSQNPRHKITKRGQNVTFRCDPISEHNRLYWYRQTLGQGPEFLTYFQNEAQLEKSRLLSDRFSAERPKGSFSTLEIQRTEQGDSAMYLCASSTPMDTQYFGPGTRLTVL.